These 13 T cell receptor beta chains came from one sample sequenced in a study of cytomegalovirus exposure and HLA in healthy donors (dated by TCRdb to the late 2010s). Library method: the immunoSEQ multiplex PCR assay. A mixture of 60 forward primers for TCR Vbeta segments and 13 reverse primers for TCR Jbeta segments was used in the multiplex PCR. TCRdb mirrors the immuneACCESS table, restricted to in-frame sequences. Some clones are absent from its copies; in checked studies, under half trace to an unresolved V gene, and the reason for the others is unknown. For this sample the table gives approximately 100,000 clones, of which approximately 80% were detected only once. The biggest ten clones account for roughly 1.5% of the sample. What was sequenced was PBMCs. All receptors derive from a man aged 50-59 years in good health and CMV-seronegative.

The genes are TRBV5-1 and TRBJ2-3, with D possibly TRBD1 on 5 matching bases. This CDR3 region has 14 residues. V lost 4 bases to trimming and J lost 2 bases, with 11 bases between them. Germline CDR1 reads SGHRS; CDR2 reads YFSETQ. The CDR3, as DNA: TGCGCCAGCAGCCCCCGGACAACCACAGATACGCAGTATTTT. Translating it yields CASSPRTTTDTQYF.

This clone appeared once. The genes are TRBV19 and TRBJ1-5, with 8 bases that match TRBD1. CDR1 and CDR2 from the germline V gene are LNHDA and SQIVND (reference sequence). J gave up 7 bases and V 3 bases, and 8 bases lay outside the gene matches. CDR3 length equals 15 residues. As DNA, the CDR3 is TGTGCCAGTAGTATCAGGGGGCAAACGGGGCAGCCCCAGCATTTT. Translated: CASSIRGQTGQPQHF.

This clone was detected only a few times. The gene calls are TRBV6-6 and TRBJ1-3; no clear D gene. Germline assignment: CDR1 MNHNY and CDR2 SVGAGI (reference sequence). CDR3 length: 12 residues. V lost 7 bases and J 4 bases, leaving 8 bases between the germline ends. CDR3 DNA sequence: TGTGCCAGCACCCGAGCGGGAAACACCATATATTTT. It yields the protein CASTRAGNTIYF.

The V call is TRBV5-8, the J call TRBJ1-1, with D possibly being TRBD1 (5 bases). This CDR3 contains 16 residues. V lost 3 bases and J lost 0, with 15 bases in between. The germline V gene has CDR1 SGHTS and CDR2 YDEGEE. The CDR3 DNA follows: TGTGCCAGCAGCTCCCCAAGACAGTCCCTGAACACTGAAGCTTTCTTT. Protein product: CASSSPRQSLNTEAFF.

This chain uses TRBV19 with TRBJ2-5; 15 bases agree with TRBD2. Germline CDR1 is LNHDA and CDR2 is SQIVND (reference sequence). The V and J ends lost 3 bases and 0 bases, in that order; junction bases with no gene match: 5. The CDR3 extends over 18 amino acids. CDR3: CASSMGLAGGQYQETQYF. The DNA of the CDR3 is TGTGCCAGTAGTATGGGACTAGCGGGGGGTCAGTACCAAGAGACCCAGTACTTC.

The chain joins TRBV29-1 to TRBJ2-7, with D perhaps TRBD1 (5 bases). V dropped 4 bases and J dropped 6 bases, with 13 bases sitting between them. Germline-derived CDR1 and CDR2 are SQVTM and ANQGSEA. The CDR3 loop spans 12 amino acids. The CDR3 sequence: CSVVGASAEQYF. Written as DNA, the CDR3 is TGCAGCGTTGTTGGGGCATCGGCCGAGCAGTACTTC.

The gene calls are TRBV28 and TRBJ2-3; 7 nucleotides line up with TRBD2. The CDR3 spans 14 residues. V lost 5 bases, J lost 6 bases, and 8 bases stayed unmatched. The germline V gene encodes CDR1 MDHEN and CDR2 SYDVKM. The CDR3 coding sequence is TGTGCCAGCAGTGGGTCCGGACTAGTGGATACGCAGTATTTT. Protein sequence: CASSGSGLVDTQYF.

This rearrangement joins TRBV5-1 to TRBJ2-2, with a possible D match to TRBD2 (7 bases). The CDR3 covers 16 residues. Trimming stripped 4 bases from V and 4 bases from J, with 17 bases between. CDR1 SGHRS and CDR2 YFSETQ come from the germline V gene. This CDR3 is CASSALGGRGTGELFF. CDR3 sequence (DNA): TGCGCCAGCAGCGCCCTCGGGGGGCGAGGCACCGGGGAGCTGTTTTTT.

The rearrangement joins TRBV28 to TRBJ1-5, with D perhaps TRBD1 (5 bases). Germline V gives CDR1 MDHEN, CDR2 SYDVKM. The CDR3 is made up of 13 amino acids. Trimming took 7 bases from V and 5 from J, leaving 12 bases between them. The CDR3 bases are TGTGCCAGCACCCCCCCGGGGGATCAGCCCCAGCATTTT. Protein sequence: CASTPPGDQPQHF.

The CDR3 nucleotides are TGTGCCAGCCTATCGGGGGGCACAGATACGCAGTATTTT. Residues: CASLSGGTDTQYF. The chain carries TRBV7-9 and TRBJ2-3; the D gene is possibly TRBD2 (6 bases). From germline, CDR1 is SEHNR and CDR2 FQNEAQ (reference sequence). The CDR3 has 13 residues. V was trimmed by 8 bases and J by 1 base, leaving 10 bases between them.

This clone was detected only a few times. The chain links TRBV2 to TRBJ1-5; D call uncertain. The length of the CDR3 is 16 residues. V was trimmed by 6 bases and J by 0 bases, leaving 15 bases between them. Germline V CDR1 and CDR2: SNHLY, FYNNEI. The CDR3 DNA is TGTGCCAGCAGGTCCCGCGGAGAAAATAGCAATCAGCCCCAGCATTTT. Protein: CASRSRGENSNQPQHF.

The CDR3 spells CASSSRDTYEQYF. The CDR3 nucleotides read TGCGCCAGCAGCTCCCGGGACACCTACGAGCAGTACTTC. The V gene is TRBV5-1, the J gene TRBJ2-7; D might be TRBD1 (6 bases). Trimming shortened V by 3 bases and J by 2 bases, and 9 bases separated the two germline ends. CDR3 length: 13 amino acids. Germline lookup yields CDR1 SGHRS and CDR2 YFSETQ.

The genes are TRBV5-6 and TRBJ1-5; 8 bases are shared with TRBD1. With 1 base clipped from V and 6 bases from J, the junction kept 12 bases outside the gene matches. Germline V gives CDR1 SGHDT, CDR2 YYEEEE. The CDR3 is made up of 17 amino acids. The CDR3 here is CASSLYLTGDPVQPQHF. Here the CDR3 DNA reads TGTGCCAGCAGCTTGTACCTGACAGGGGATCCCGTTCAGCCCCAGCATTTT.